A single sample gave rise to the 13 T cell receptor beta chains below, sequenced in a study of tumor-infiltrating lymphocytes in primary liver carcinoma. With a constant-region primer, TCR beta cDNA was made from 450 to 650 ng of total RNA. Libraries covering TCR beta were generated through three nested multiplex PCR rounds (using a slightly modified ARM-PCR). TRBV1-TRBV30 forward and Cbeta reverse primers drove the first two roughly 10-cycle rounds. MiXCR was run by TCRdb on the multiplex PCR reads, yielding one entry per CDR3 protein. The repertoire holds approximately 120,000 distinct CDR3 sequences, with 60% to 75% as singletons. Unsorted bulk tissue of roughly 18-32 mg yielded co-extracted RNA and DNA. The sample was liver tumor tissue from sampling region 3. Sample subset: tumor region T3, left-lateral pole. The receptors shown here come from a woman between 55 and 75 years old with primary liver carcinoma and hepatitis B virus infection.

This clonotype was recorded only once. The chain recombines TRBV5-6 with TRBJ2-3; 11 bases map to TRBD2. The CDR3 extends over 16 amino acids. Germline-derived CDR1 and CDR2 are SGHDT and YYEEEE. V trimming: 8 bases; J trimming: 4 bases; junction bases outside the gene matches: 12. The CDR3 protein is CASSLRLAGYADTQYF. The CDR3 bases are TGTGCCAGTAGCCTGCGACTAGCGGGGTACGCAGATACGCAGTATTTT.

This clonotype was counted between two and nine times. One end of the junction is discordant with germline, which a read error may explain. The rearrangement uses TRBV28 and TRBJ1-1; D is possibly TRBD1 (5 bases). Per the germline V gene, CDR1 is MDHEN and CDR2 is SYDVKM. This CDR3 contains 15 residues. The DNA for the CDR3 is TGTGCCAGCAGTACAAACAGGATAATGAACACTGGAGCTTTCTTT. Amino acid sequence: CASSTNRIMNTGAFF.

This clonotype was detected ten times or more. CDR3 sequence (DNA): TGTGCCAGCAGCACGAACAGGAGGACCGGGGAGCTGTTTTTT. Its translation is CASSTNRRTGELFF. This chain uses TRBV5-8 with TRBJ2-2; D possibly matches TRBD1 or TRBD2 (5 bases each). Trimming took 4 bases from V and 5 from J, leaving 12 bases between them. Germline CDR1 reads SGHTS; CDR2 reads YDEGEE. CDR3 length equals 14 residues.

This clonotype appeared many times. The chain is built from TRBV5-8 and TRBJ1-1; D remains unclear. The germline CDR1 and CDR2 sequences are SGHTS and YDEGEE. The CDR3 covers 13 residues. Trimming removed 10 bases from V and 0 bases from J, with 13 bases in between. DNA of the CDR3: TGTGCCGCAACCCTCCAATTGAACACTGAAGCTTTCTTT. Translation: CAATLQLNTEAFF.

This clonotype appeared a single time. V and J are TRBV5-1 and TRBJ2-5; D tentatively fits TRBD1 or TRBD2 (5 bases each). The V end lost 0 bases, the J end lost 9 bases, and 24 bases lay between the germline ends. The CDR3 has 17 amino acids. Germline assignment: CDR1 SGHRS and CDR2 YFSETQ. This CDR3 is CASSLGRVSVSAEAQYF. The CDR3 nucleotides are TGCGCCAGCAGCTTGGGCAGGGTTTCAGTGAGTGCGGAGGCCCAGTACTTC.

The chain couples TRBV4-2 to TRBJ2-7; 10 bases are shared with TRBD2. The CDR3 extends over 14 amino acids. CDR1 is LGHNA and CDR2 is YNFKEQ in the germline V gene. CDR3 residues: CVSSQELAGDEQYF. The CDR3 bases are TGTGTCAGTAGCCAAGAGCTAGCGGGAGATGAGCAGTACTTC.

V usage is TRBV5-5 and J usage is TRBJ2-3; tentative D call: TRBD2 (6 bases). CDR3 length: 15 residues. Germline CDR1 SGHKS, CDR2 YYEKEE (reference sequence). Trimming stripped 4 bases from V and 3 bases from J, with 15 bases between. As DNA, the CDR3 is TGTGCCAGCAGCACGCGGGGCATAGGTACAGATACGCAGTATTTT. Amino acids: CASSTRGIGTDTQYF.

For this clonotype: The junction shows a germline mismatch at one end, possibly a read error. The J gene is TRBJ2-2, the V gene TRBV12-3 or TRBV12-4; 9 bases align to TRBD2. CDR3 length: 15 amino acids. The CDR3 nucleotides are TGTGCAAGCAGTGCGGGAGGGCGGGGCAACGGGGAGCTGTTTTTT. Translating it yields CASSAGGRGNGELFF.

In the case of this clonotype: One end of the junction is discordant with germline, which a read error may explain. The chain recombines TRBV5-4 with TRBJ2-2; D gene ambiguous. Germline CDR1 reads SGHNT; CDR2 reads YYREEE (reference sequence). CDR3 length: 15 amino acids. The CDR3 spells CANSFKRLNTGELFF. Here the CDR3 DNA reads TGTGCCAACAGCTTTAAGAGGCTAAACACCGGGGAGCTGTTTTTT.

This clonotype was found many times. The chain joins TRBV12-3 or TRBV12-4 to TRBJ2-5; D perhaps matches TRBD1 (6 bases). Trimming took off 1 base at V and 4 bases at J, with 10 bases between the two ends. The CDR3 runs to 14 residues. CDR3 coding DNA: TGTGCCAGCAGTTTAGTTGGGGGCGGAGAGACCCAGTACTTC. Its translation is CASSLVGGGETQYF.

For this clonotype: Because the CDR3 is missing its conserved closing phenylalanine or tryptophan, this is likely a read error. The gene calls are TRBV11-1 and TRBJ1-1, with TRBD1 identical over 7 bases. Germline V gene sequence: CDR1 SGHAT, CDR2 FQDESV (reference sequence). This CDR3 region has 14 residues. The CDR3: CASSLNRGGTGAFL. The CDR3 region has the DNA TGTGCCAGCAGCTTAAACAGGGGAGGTACTGGAGCTTTCCTT.

As regards this clonotype: This may stem from a read error, because a much larger clone lies one nucleotide away. This sequence joins TRBV5-4 and TRBJ1-5, with D unresolved. Trimming cost V 0 bases and J 7 bases, with 14 bases left between them. The CDR3 contains 15 residues. Germline-derived CDR1 and CDR2 are SGHNT and YYREEE (reference sequence). The CDR3 sequence is CASSLGGGLWQPQHF. The CDR3 region has the DNA TGTGCCAGCAGCTTGGGTGGCGGGCTGTGGCAGCCCCAGCATTTT.

The chain joins TRBV5-1 to TRBJ1-2; 8 bases are shared with TRBD1. The CDR3 is made up of 13 amino acids. Germline V gene lookup returns CDR1 SGHRS and CDR2 YFSETQ. V lost 0 bases, J lost 10 bases, and 5 bases stayed unmatched. The CDR3: CASSLATGDDYTF. CDR3 bases: TGCGCCAGCAGCTTGGCGACAGGGGATGACTACACCTTC.